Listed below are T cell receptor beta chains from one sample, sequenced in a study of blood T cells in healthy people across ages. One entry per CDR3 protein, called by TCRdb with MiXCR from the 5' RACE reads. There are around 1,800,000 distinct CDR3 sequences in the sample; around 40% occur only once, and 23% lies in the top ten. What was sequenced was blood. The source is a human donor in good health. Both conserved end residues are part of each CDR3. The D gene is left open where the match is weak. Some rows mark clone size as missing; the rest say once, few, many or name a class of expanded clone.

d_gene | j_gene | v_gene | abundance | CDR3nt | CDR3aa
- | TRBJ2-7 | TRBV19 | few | TGTGCCAGTAGTACCTTCGGACAGAACTACGAGCAGTACTTC | CASSTFGQNYEQYF
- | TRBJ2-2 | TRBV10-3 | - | TGTGCCATCACCCAGACAGAGTACCCGAACACCGGGGAGCTGTTTTTT | CAITQTEYPNTGELFF
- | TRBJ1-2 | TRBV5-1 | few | TGCGCCAGCAGCTGGACCGGGGCCACCTATGGCTACACCTTC | CASSWTGATYGYTF
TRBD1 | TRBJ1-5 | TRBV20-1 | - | TGCAGTGCTAGAAACAGGGGGGGCTATAGCAATCAGCCCCAGCATTTT | CSARNRGGYSNQPQHF
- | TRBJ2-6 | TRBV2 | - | TGTGCCAGCAGTCCACAGGGCGTCAACGTCCTGACTTTC | CASSPQGVNVLTF
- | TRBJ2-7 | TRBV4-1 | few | TGCGCCAGCAGCCAAGTATCAGGGAGCGAGCAGTACTTC | CASSQVSGSEQYF
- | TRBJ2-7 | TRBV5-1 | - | TGCGCCAGCAGCTTGGACGTCTGGAACGAGCAGTACTTC | CASSLDVWNEQYF
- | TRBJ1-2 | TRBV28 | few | TGTGCCAGCAGTTTTCGGTTGGGGAGGGGGTCCTTAGGTGGCTACACCTTC | CASSFRLGRGSLGGYTF
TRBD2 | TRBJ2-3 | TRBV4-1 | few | TGCGCCAGCAGGAAGCGGGGGGGGAGCACAGATACGCAGTATTTT | CASRKRGGSTDTQYF
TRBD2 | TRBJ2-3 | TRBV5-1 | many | TGTGCCAGCAGCTTAGAAGCGGGGAGCACAGATACGCAGTATTTT | CASSLEAGSTDTQYF
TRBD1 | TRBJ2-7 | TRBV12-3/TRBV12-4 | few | TGTGCCAGCAGTCCTGGACAGGGGGGCAAACAGTACTTC | CASSPGQGGKQYF
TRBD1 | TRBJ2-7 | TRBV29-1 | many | TGCAGCGTTGAGGGGGACAGGGGGACCTACGAGCAGTACTTC | CSVEGDRGTYEQYF
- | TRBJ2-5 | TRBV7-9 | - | TGTGCCAGCAGCTTAGATCGGCAGCTTTCCTTCCGAGAGACCCAGTACTTC | CASSLDRQLSFRETQYF
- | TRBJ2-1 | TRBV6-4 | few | TGTGCCAGCAGTGTTGTCTATAGCGGACAACAGAACAATGAGCAGTTCTTC | CASSVVYSGQQNNEQFF
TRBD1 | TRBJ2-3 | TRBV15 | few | TGTGCCACCAGCAAGGGACAGGGTAATGACTGGTCTGCTACGCAGTATTTT | CATSKGQGNDWSATQYF
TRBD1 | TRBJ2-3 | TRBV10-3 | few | TGTGCCATCAGTGCCAGGGGGCTAGGCACAGATACGCAGTATTTT | CAISARGLGTDTQYF
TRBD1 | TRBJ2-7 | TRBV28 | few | TGTGCCAGCAGCCCCAGGGGGACAGGGTACCACGAGCAGTACTTC | CASSPRGTGYHEQYF
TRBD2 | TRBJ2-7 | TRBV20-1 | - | TGCAGTGCTAGAGATGCTAGCGGGGACTCCTACGAGCAGTACTTC | CSARDASGDSYEQYF
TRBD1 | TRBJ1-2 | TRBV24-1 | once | TGTGCCACCAGTGATTTGCGGCAGGGGGATGGCTACACCTTC | CATSDLRQGDGYTF
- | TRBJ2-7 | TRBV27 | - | TGTGCCAGCAGTCGGACATTCACCTACGAGCAGTACTTC | CASSRTFTYEQYF
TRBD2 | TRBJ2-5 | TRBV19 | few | TGTGCCAGTAGTGTCACTAGCGGGGGGGCAAAAGAGACCCAGTACTTC | CASSVTSGGAKETQYF
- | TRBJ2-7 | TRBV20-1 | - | TGCAGTGCTAGAGATCGTTCACTAGCTTACTACGAGCAGTACTTC | CSARDRSLAYYEQYF
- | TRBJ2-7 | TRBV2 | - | TGTGCCAGCAGAGGGACCTCAAGAGGCGAGCAGTACTTC | CASRGTSRGEQYF
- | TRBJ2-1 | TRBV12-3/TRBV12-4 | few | TGTGCCAGCAGTTTTTCAGACGGAACCTACAATGAGCAGTTCTTC | CASSFSDGTYNEQFF
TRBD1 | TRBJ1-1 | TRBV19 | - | TGTGCCAGTAGGACGACCAGACAGGGCGGAGGGGCTGAAGCTTTCTTT | CASRTTRQGGGAEAFF
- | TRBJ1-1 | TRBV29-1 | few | TGCAGCGTTGAAGCAGTGCAGGGGTGGAACACTGAAGCTTTCTTT | CSVEAVQGWNTEAFF
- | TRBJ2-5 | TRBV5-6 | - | TGTGTCAGCAGCTCCAGCGGGGACATTAGGGAGACCCAGTACTTC | CVSSSSGDIRETQYF
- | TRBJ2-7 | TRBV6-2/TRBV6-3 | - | TGTGCCAGCAGCCAAGAACTTGATGGCGAGCAGTACTTC | CASSQELDGEQYF
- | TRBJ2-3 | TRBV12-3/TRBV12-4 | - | TGTGCCAGCAGTTTATTAGGGCAGGGGCAGTATTTT | CASSLLGQGQYF
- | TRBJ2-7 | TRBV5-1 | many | TGCGCCAGCAGCCCCGACAGGGAGGTTCGATACGAGCAGTACTTC | CASSPDREVRYEQYF
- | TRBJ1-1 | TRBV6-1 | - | TGTGCCAGCAGTGAAGCGGGACACCCGAACGGTGATGAAGCTTTCTTT | CASSEAGHPNGDEAFF
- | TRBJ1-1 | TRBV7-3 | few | TGTGCCAGCAGCTTAAGGGGTGGGGGGATCACTGAAGCTTTCTTT | CASSLRGGGITEAFF
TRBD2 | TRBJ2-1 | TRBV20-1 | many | TGCAGTGCTAGTCCAACTAGCGTTGAGCAGTTCTTC | CSASPTSVEQFF
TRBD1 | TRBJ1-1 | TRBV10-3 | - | TGTGCCATCAGGGGGCCGGGACAGTCGAACACTGAAGCTTTCTTT | CAIRGPGQSNTEAFF
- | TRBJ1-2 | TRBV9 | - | TGTGCCGGCAGCCCCATTCCGGGGCCCCCGGTCATTGGTGGCTACACCTTC | CAGSPIPGPPVIGGYTF
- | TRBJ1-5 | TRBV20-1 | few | TGCAGTGCTAGAGAGCAGACCAATAATCAGCCCCAGCATTTT | CSAREQTNNQPQHF
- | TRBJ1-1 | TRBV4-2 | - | TGTGCCAGCAGCCCTAGACAGGAGTGGGGTAGGTACACTGAAGCTTTCTTT | CASSPRQEWGRYTEAFF
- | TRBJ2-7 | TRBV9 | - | TGTGCCAGCAGCCCTGGGGACGGCAAGACCTACGAGCAGTACTTC | CASSPGDGKTYEQYF
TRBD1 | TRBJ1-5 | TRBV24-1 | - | TGTGCCACCGGGGACAGGGGACAGCCCCAGCATTTT | CATGDRGQPQHF
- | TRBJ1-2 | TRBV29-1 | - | TGCAGCGTTGGGGGGGCGCGGGGCTACACCTTC | CSVGGARGYTF
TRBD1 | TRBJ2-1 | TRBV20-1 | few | TGCAGTGCTAGATCGGGGCAGGGGGTTTACAATGAGCAGTTCTTC | CSARSGQGVYNEQFF
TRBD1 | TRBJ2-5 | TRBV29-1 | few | TGCAGCGTTGAGCGGACAGGGGATGTGGTAGAGACCCAGTACTTC | CSVERTGDVVETQYF
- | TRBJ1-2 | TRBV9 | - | TGTGCCAGCAGCCTTGGGACACCGAATAGTGGCTACACCTTC | CASSLGTPNSGYTF